This TCR beta chain was documented in a study of control samples from healthy donors and cancer patients. The protocol was immunoSEQ multiplex PCR, while the TCRdb copy is restricted to in-frame clones and leaves out a portion. Of 120,000 to 150,000 clones listed, about 88% are singletons. The germline gives CDR1 SNHLY, CDR2 FYNNEI. This CDR3 has 13 amino acids. V lost 6 bases and J 1 base, leaving 8 bases between the germline ends. The source is a woman in her 30s in good health. The chain links TRBV2 to TRBJ2-3; unclear D gene. Specimen: blood. In DNA, the CDR3 is TGTGCCAGCAGACATGCGGGCACAGATACGCAGTATTTT. Translated, it gives CASRHAGTDTQYF.